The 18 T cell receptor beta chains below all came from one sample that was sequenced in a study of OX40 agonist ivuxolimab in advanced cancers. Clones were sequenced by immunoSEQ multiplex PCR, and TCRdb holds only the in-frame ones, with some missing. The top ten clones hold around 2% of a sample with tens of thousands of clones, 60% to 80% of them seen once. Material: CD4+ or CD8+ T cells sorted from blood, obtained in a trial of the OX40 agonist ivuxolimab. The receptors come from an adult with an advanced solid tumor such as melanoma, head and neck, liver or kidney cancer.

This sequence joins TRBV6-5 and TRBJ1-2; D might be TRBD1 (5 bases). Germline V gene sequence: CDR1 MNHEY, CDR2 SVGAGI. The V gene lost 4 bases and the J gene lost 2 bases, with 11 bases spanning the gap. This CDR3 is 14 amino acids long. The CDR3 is CASSSPGRNYGYTF. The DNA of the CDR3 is TGTGCCAGCAGTTCGCCGGGACGCAACTATGGCTACACCTTC.

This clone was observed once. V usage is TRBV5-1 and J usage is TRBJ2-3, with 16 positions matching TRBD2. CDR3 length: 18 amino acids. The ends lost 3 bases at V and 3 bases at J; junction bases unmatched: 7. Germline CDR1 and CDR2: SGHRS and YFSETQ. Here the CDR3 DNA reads TGCGCCAGCAGCTGGGGGACTAGCGGGAGGGCCGGGACAGATACGCAGTATTTT. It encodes CASSWGTSGRAGTDTQYF.

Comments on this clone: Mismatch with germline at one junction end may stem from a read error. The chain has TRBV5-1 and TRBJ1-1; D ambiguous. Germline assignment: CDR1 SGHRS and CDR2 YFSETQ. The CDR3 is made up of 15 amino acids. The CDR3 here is CASGLIRGMNTEAFF. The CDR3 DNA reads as TGCGCCAGCGGCTTGATTCGAGGGATGAACACTGAAGCTTTCTTT.

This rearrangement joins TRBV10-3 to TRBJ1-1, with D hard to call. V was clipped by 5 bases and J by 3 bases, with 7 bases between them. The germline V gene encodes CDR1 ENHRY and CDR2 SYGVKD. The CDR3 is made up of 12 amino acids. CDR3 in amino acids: CAISSGYTEAFF. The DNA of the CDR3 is TGTGCCATCAGTTCAGGCTACACTGAAGCTTTCTTT.

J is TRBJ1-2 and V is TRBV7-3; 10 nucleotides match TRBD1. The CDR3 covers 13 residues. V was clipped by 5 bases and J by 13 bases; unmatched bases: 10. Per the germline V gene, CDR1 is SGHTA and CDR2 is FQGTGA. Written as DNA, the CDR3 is TGTGCCAGCAGCCTCTCCGGGACAGGGGATACCACCTTC. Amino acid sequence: CASSLSGTGDTTF.

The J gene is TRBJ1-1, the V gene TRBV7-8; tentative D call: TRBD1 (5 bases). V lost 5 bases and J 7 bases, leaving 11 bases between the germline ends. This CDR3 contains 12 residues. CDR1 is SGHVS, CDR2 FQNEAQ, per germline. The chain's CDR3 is CASSRSQGEAFF. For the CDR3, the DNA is TGTGCCAGCAGCCGCTCCCAGGGTGAAGCTTTCTTT.

CDR3 in amino acids: CASSDGQSYGYTF. The CDR3 coding sequence is TGTGCCAGCAGTGACGGACAGAGCTATGGCTACACCTTC. The chain combines TRBV7-9 with TRBJ1-2; a weak D match, TRBD1 (6 bases). Germline-derived CDR1 and CDR2 are SEHNR and FQNEAQ (reference sequence). The CDR3 totals 13 residues. The germline V and J ends were trimmed by 6 bases and 4 bases, with 12 bases remaining between them.

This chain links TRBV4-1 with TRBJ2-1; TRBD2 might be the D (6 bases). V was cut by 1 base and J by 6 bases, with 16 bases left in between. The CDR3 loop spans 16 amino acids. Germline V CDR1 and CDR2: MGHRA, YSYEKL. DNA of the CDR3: TGCGCCAGCAGCCAAGCTAACGGGAGAGGGTCCAATGAGCAGTTCTTC. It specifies CASSQANGRGSNEQFF.

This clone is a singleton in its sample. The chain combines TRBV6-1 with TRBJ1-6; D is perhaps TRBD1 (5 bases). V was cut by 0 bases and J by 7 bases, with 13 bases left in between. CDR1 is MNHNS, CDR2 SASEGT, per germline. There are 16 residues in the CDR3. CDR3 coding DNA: TGTGCCAGCAGTGAAGCTCCACAGGCGGGGAATTCACCCCTCCACTTT. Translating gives CASSEAPQAGNSPLHF.

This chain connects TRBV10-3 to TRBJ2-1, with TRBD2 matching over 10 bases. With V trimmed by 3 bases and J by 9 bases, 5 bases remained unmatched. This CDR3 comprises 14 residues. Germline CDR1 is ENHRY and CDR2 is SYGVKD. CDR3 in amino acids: CAISDGLAAGEQFF. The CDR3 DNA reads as TGTGCCATCAGTGATGGACTAGCGGCGGGTGAGCAGTTCTTC.

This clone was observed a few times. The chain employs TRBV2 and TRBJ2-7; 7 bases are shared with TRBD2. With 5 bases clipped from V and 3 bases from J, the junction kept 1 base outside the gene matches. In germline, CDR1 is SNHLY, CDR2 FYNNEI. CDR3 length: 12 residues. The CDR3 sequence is CASSRDYYEQYF. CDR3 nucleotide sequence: TGTGCCAGCAGTCGGGACTACTACGAGCAGTACTTC.

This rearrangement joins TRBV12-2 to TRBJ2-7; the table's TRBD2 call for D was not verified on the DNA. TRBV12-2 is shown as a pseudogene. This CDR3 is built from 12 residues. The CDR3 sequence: CASRKSISEQYF. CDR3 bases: TGTGCAAGTCGCAAATCTATCTCTGAGCAGTACTTC.

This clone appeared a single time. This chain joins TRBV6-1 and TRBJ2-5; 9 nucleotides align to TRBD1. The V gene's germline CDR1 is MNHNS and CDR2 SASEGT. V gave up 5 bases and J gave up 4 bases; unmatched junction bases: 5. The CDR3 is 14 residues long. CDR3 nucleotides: TGTGCCAGCAGTTCCGGGACAGGGCGAGAGACCCAGTACTTC. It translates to CASSSGTGRETQYF.

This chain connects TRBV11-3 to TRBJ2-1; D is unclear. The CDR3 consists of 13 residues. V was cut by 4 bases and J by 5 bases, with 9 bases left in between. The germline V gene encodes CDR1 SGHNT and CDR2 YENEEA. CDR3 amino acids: CASSSGVHNEQFF. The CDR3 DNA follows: TGTGCCAGCAGCTCAGGAGTCCACAATGAGCAGTTCTTC.

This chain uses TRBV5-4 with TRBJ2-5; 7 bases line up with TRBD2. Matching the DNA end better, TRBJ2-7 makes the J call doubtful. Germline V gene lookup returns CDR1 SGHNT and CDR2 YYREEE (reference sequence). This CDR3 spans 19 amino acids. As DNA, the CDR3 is TGTGCCAGCAGCAACAGACGACTAGCTACGGGAGCCCAGACCTACGAGCAGTACTTC. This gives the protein CASSNRRLATGAQTYEQYF.

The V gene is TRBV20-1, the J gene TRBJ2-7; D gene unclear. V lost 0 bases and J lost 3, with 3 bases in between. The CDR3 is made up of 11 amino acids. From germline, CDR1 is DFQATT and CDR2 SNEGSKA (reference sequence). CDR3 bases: TGCAGTGCTAGAGACTTCTACGAGCAGTACTTC. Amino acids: CSARDFYEQYF.

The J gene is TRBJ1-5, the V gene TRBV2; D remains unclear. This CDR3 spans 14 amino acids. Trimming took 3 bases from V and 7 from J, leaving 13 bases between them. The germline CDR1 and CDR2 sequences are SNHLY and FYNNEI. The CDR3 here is CASSENRGSQPQHF. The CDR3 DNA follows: TGTGCCAGCAGTGAGAACAGAGGATCACAGCCCCAGCATTTT.

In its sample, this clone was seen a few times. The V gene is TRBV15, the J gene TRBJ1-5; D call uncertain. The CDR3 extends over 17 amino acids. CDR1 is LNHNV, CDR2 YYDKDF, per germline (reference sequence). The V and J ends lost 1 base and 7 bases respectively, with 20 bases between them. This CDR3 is CATSRGTSTAAWQPQHF. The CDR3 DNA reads TGTGCCACCAGCAGAGGTACATCGACCGCCGCTTGGCAGCCCCAGCATTTT.